The source of this TCR beta chain is a study of beta chain features in type 1 diabetes. Study-level information: Sorted cells from all samples, numbering 107,917,701, were examined.

Reverse transcribing all isolated RNA meant expressed TCRB transcripts were sequenced. The method was immunoSEQ multiplex PCR; TCRdb's version includes in-frame clones alone and lacks a portion of them. The data hold about 650,000 clones, with 9.5% to 15% observed a single time. Whole-study results and caveats: Among patients with Type 1 diabetes, TCRB CDR3s were moderately but significantly shorter in every one of the four CD4+ subsets.

V shed 4 bases, J shed 0 bases, and the junction held 8 bases outside the gene matches. This CDR3 region has 16 residues. The germline CDR1 and CDR2 sequences are SGHDN and FVKESK. Regarding this clone: Antigen specificity is unknown. The sample holds other DNA sequences that translate to the same CDR3.

The sequence was obtained from a young man with type 1 diabetes. Material for sequencing was naive CD4+ T cells from blood. The rearrangement uses TRBV14 and TRBJ2-7; 8 bases are shared with TRBD2. The CDR3 is CASSRIAGLSSYEQYF. CDR3 sequence (DNA): TGTGCCAGCAGCCGAATAGCGGGGCTGAGCTCCTACGAGCAGTACTTC. The full variable domain, in which reference TRBV14 and TRBJ2-7 provide the parts outside the CDR3, is EAGVTQFPSHSVIEKGQTVTLRCDPISGHDNLYWYRRVMGKEIKFLLHFVKESKQDESGMPNNRFLAERTGGTYSTLKVQPAELEDSGVYFCASSRIAGLSSYEQYFGPGTRLTVT.